Below, one T cell receptor beta chain is given with its context. Its specificity is not known. The source of the sample is a study of beta chain features in type 1 diabetes. Study-wide points: The VDJ junctions of type 1 diabetes patients carried fewer insertions and more deletions.

Germline V gene sequence: CDR1 MNHEY, CDR2 SVGAGI. CDR3 length: 15 residues. Trimming took 6 bases from V and 2 from J, leaving 15 bases between them. What was sequenced were expressed TCRB transcripts, since all of the isolated RNA had been reverse transcribed. Produced via immunoSEQ multiplex PCR; TCRdb's table is partial and in-frame only. The table lists hundreds of thousands of clones, about a sixth of them singletons. The chain uses TRBV6-5 and TRBJ2-3; TRBD2 is a possible D gene (6 bases). The sequence came from a woman between 18 and 29 years old in good health. The sequenced material came from naive CD4+ T cells from blood. Here the CDR3 reads CASSRLGTLTDTQYF. CDR3 bases: TGTGCCAGCAGCAGACTAGGAACCCTCACAGATACGCAGTATTTT.